This TCR beta chain was recorded in a study of cytomegalovirus exposure and HLA in healthy donors. About the study: As released early, the data held about 85 million unique TCRs from HLA-typed donors. Study-level findings and limits: TRBV6-2, TRBV6-3 and some other V segments were unresolvable in 87-base-pair reads. Sequencing depth roughly uniform across donors was assumed in presence/absence analyses.

Points on this clone: Its specificity is unknown.

This CDR3 has 11 amino acids. The germline CDR1 and CDR2 sequences are DFQATT and SNEGSKA (reference sequence). V was clipped by 6 bases and J by 6 bases; unmatched bases: 5. Regarding donors, all were healthy bone marrow donors. The PCR employed 60 Vbeta primers together with 13 Jbeta primers. Measured with immunoSEQ multiplex PCR; TCRdb has only the in-frame clones, and not every one. Of about 120,000 clones listed, 80% are singletons. The chain has TRBV20-1 and TRBJ2-7, with TRBD1 matching over 7 bases. This receptor was taken from a male donor in good health and CMV-seronegative. Sequencing was done on a sample of PBMCs. This chain's CDR3 is CSASTGFEQYF. CDR3 coding DNA: TGCAGTGCCTCGACAGGGTTCGAGCAGTACTTC.